This TCR beta chain came from a study of PD-1 blockade in classical Hodgkin lymphoma. General study findings and limits: Reports described newly diagnosed patients as having lower baseline TCR diversity than healthy donors.

With regard to this clone: Its antigen remains unidentified.

The method was immunoSEQ multiplex PCR; TCRdb's version includes in-frame clones alone and lacks a portion of them. This sample has 15,000 to 20,000 clones, with around four fifths found just once. V was shortened by 5 bases and J by 3 bases, with 14 bases between the two germline ends. Germline CDR1 is MDHEN and CDR2 is SYDVKM. This CDR3 has 15 amino acids. Time point indicated: cycle 4 day 1 (C4D1), after 5 to 7 weeks of nivolumab. Relapse was seen in all patients after autologous stem cell transplantation, and brentuximab vedotin exposure was variable. Purified CD4+ T cells were obtained from thawed PBMCs through magnetic negative selection.

This rearrangement joins TRBV28 to TRBJ2-4, with TRBD2 as a possible D gene (6 bases). The starting material was CD4+ T cells from blood, obtained before the fourth cycle of nivolumab. The source is a human donor with classical Hodgkin lymphoma. The CDR3 protein is CASSPPGTVKNIQYF. The CDR3 DNA reads TGTGCCAGCAGTCCCCCTGGGACTGTCAAAAACATTCAGTACTTC.